This T cell receptor (beta chain) comes out of a study of blood T cell repertoires in COVID-19. This clone appeared once. Study members were between roughly 18 and 90 years old and lived in some 26 US regions. Grouping used clinical history reported by participants in a survey and questionnaire. Here immunoSEQ multiplex PCR was the method, and the copy in TCRdb shows in-frame clones only, minus some. The repertoire holds fewer than 450,000 clones, with approximately 86% as singletons. The J segment lost 7 bases and the V segment lost 4 bases, leaving 8 bases of the junction unmatched. Germline V gene lookup returns CDR1 GTSNPN and CDR2 SVGIG (reference sequence). There are 13 residues in the CDR3.

The TCR originated in a woman in her 40s with acute COVID-19. The sample comprised PBMCs or T cells enriched from blood (not recorded which). This sequence joins TRBV30 and TRBJ1-1; 8 bases match TRBD1. The CDR3 spells CAWKGTGGGEAFF. As DNA, the CDR3 is TGTGCCTGGAAGGGGACAGGCGGCGGTGAAGCTTTCTTT.